The 23 T cell receptor beta chains below were found in one sample sequenced in a study of radiation and T cells in renal cell carcinoma. Stated time point: blood 4 weeks post-SBRT, at nephrectomy. Treatment here: 15 Gy SBRT to primary tumor, nephrectomy 4 weeks later. Only in-frame clones appear in the TCRdb table, and some are missing; sequencing was by immunoSEQ multiplex PCR. The table has around 170,000 clones, around 90% seen once; the top ten hold around 11%. The specimen was blood, collected from a patient whose treatment included radiotherapy and nephrectomy. These receptors were obtained from a woman in her 50s with renal cell carcinoma.

The chain is built from TRBV19 and TRBJ1-4; 10 nucleotides match TRBD1. V was clipped by 6 bases and J by 0 bases; unmatched bases: 1. Germline lookup yields CDR1 LNHDA and CDR2 SQIVND (reference sequence). CDR3 length equals 15 residues. CDR3 residues: CASRGQGATNEKLFF. The DNA for the CDR3 is TGTGCCAGTAGAGGACAGGGGGCAACTAATGAAAAACTGTTTTTT.

J is TRBJ2-3 and V is TRBV7-2; D unclear. This CDR3 is 15 amino acids long. V lost 5 bases and J lost 1, with 13 bases in between. Germline CDR1 reads SGHTA; CDR2 reads FQGNSA. CDR3 region: CASSEVGSGTDTQYF. The CDR3 bases are TGTGCCAGCAGCGAGGTGGGGTCCGGCACAGATACGCAGTATTTT. Variable domain in full (rest from reference TRBV7-2 and TRBJ2-3): GAGVSQSPSNKVTEKGKDVELRCDPISGHTALYWYRQSLGQGLEFLIYFQGNSAPDKSGLPSDRFSAERTGGSVSTLTIQRTQQEDSAVYLCASSEVGSGTDTQYFGPGTRLTVL.

The gene calls are TRBV5-1 and TRBJ2-7; D remains ambiguous. Looked up from germline, CDR1 is SGHRS and CDR2 is YFSETQ. There are 12 residues in the CDR3. V lost 5 bases to trimming and J lost 5 bases, with 11 bases between them. CDR3 residues: CASSLPSNEQYF. CDR3 bases: TGCGCCAGCAGTCTCCCCAGCAACGAGCAGTACTTC.

This clone occurred once. The V call is TRBV5-5, the J call TRBJ1-5, with D maybe TRBD1 (6 bases). V lost 0 bases to trimming and J lost 3 bases, with 10 bases between them. This CDR3 spans 15 amino acids. CDR1 is SGHKS, CDR2 YYEKEE, per germline (reference sequence). The CDR3 nucleotides read TGTGCCAGCAGCTTGGGCAGGGGAGACAATCAGCCCCAGCATTTT. Its protein product is CASSLGRGDNQPQHF.

CDR3 nucleotides: TGTGCCAGTAGTTCTCGGACTAGCAGATCCCAAGAGACCCAGTACTTC. Translation gives CASSSRTSRSQETQYF. The gene calls are TRBV19 and TRBJ2-5, with 8 bases identical to TRBD2. Per germline, CDR1 LNHDA and CDR2 SQIVND (reference sequence). The junction had 9 bases not matched to a gene; V was cut back by 5 bases and J by 1 base. The CDR3 spans 16 residues.

The CDR3 coding sequence is TGTGCCAGCAGCCAAGAAAGGGTACCGAACACTGAAGCTTTCTTT. This translates into CASSQERVPNTEAFF. V usage is TRBV14 and J usage is TRBJ1-1, with no clear D. The CDR3 runs to 15 residues. Per the germline V gene, CDR1 is SGHDN and CDR2 is FVKESK. Trimming shortened V by 0 bases and J by 1 base, and 9 bases separated the two germline ends.

In its sample, this clone was seen once. The genes are TRBV15 and TRBJ2-1; D is perhaps TRBD1 (6 bases). This CDR3 contains 17 residues. Looked up from germline, CDR1 is LNHNV and CDR2 is YYDKDF (reference sequence). Trimming cost V 6 bases and J 4 bases, with 22 bases left between them. The CDR3, as DNA: TGTGCCACCAGTCCCGCTCCCATCAACCAGGGGTACAATGAGCAGTTCTTC. Protein product: CATSPAPINQGYNEQFF.

CDR3: CASSFPGRDTEAFF. The CDR3 DNA follows: TGTGCCAGCAGCTTTCCCGGGAGGGACACTGAAGCTTTCTTT. The V gene is TRBV11-2, the J gene TRBJ1-1; D is ambiguous. This CDR3 has 14 amino acids. Trimming removed 3 bases from V and 3 bases from J, with 11 bases in between. Germline CDR1 reads SGHAT; CDR2 reads FQNNGV.

J is TRBJ1-1 and V is TRBV5-1; tentative D call: TRBD1 (5 bases). Germline V lookup: CDR1 SGHRS, CDR2 YFSETQ. The CDR3 covers 14 residues. V lost 3 bases to trimming and J lost 1 base, with 10 bases between them. The chain's CDR3 is CASSSFTGNTEAFF. The CDR3 bases are TGCGCCAGCAGCTCCTTTACAGGGAACACTGAAGCTTTCTTT.

The chain uses TRBV5-6 and TRBJ2-7; D unresolved. The CDR3 sequence is 12 residues long. V gave up 0 bases and J gave up 4 bases, with 5 bases separating them. Germline values: CDR1 SGHDT, CDR2 YYEEEE. CDR3 DNA: TGTGCCAGCAGCTTGGCCATGTACGAGCAGTACTTC. Translating it yields CASSLAMYEQYF.

The CDR3 is CASSAEGGPDTGELFF. In nucleotides, the CDR3 is TGTGCCAGCAGCGCGGAGGGGGGGCCGGACACCGGGGAGCTGTTTTTT. The rearrangement links TRBV5-4 to TRBJ2-2, with D possibly matching TRBD2 (7 bases). Germline V lookup: CDR1 SGHNT, CDR2 YYREEE (reference sequence). The CDR3 runs 16 residues. V lost 4 bases to trimming and J lost 3 bases, with 16 bases between them.

The chain is built from TRBV6-4 and TRBJ1-3, with D perhaps TRBD1 (6 bases). Germline-derived CDR1 and CDR2 are MRHNA and SNTAGT. This CDR3 spans 15 amino acids. V lost 4 bases and J lost 4, with 14 bases in between. As DNA, the CDR3 is TGTGCCAGCAGTGGCCCCTTAGGGGGGGGAAACACCATATATTTT. It is translated as CASSGPLGGGNTIYF.

The gene calls are TRBV29-1 and TRBJ2-1, with D possibly called TRBD1 or TRBD2 (6 bases each). The germline V gene encodes CDR1 SQVTM and CDR2 ANQGSEA. This CDR3 has 13 amino acids. Trimming cost V 3 bases and J 7 bases, with 13 bases left between them. The CDR3 here is CSVEVTGANEQFF. The CDR3 DNA reads as TGCAGCGTTGAGGTAACGGGGGCTAATGAGCAGTTCTTC.

The table lists this clone with a few counts. At the DNA level, this CDR3 is encoded by other sequences in the same sample as well. The chain carries TRBV7-9 and TRBJ1-1, with D possibly matching TRBD1 (5 bases). The CDR3 has 13 residues. Trimming left V 3 bases short and J 1 base short, with 6 bases between. Germline V gene sequence: CDR1 SEHNR, CDR2 FQNEAQ (reference sequence). The CDR3 protein is CASSLQGNTEAFF. The DNA for the CDR3 is TGTGCCAGCAGCTTGCAGGGGAACACTGAAGCTTTCTTT.

CDR3 DNA sequence: TGTGCCGTGACGCGGGGGGAAGGCTATGGCTACACCTTC. It translates to CAVTRGEGYGYTF. The chain combines TRBV6-5 with TRBJ1-2; D might be TRBD1 (5 bases). The V end lost 11 bases, the J end lost 4 bases, and 17 bases lay between the germline ends. The CDR3 contains 13 residues. In germline, CDR1 is MNHEY, CDR2 SVGAGI.

This sequence joins TRBV6-1 and TRBJ1-5; 11 nucleotides line up with TRBD1. This CDR3 comprises 15 residues. Germline assignment: CDR1 MNHNS and CDR2 SASEGT. The ends lost 5 bases at V and 4 bases at J; junction bases unmatched: 4. In DNA form, the CDR3 reads TGTGCCAGCAGTCAGGACAGGGGGCTTAATCAGCCCCAGCATTTT. Translation: CASSQDRGLNQPQHF.

This chain links TRBV5-6 with TRBJ1-5; tentatively, D is TRBD1 (6 bases). In germline, CDR1 is SGHDT, CDR2 YYEEEE. V shed 3 bases and J shed 0 bases, with 10 bases lying between them. The CDR3 is 15 amino acids. The CDR3, as DNA: TGTGCCAGCAGCTCTCAGGGGAATAGCAATCAGCCCCAGCATTTT. Protein product: CASSSQGNSNQPQHF.

The chain has TRBV6-5 and TRBJ2-7, with no clear D. Trimming took 0 bases from V and 0 from J, leaving 6 bases between them. Looked up from germline, CDR1 is MNHEY and CDR2 is SVGAGI. The CDR3 extends over 14 amino acids. In DNA, the CDR3 is TGTGCCAGCAGTTACTCTGACAACTCCTACGAGCAGTACTTC. Translation: CASSYSDNSYEQYF.

The chain has TRBV5-1 and TRBJ2-5, with D perhaps given as TRBD1 or TRBD2 (5 bases each). With 4 bases removed from V and 5 bases from J, the gap between germline ends came to 18 bases. In germline, CDR1 is SGHRS, CDR2 YFSETQ. This CDR3 region has 15 residues. This CDR3 reads CASSPDQGEGETQYF. CDR3 DNA sequence: TGCGCCAGCAGCCCTGACCAGGGAGAAGGTGAGACCCAGTACTTC.

The rearrangement links TRBV30 to TRBJ1-6, with a tentative D call TRBD1 (6 bases). V was pared by 0 bases and J by 7 bases, with 34 bases between. The CDR3 has 22 amino acids. Germline V gene sequence: CDR1 GTSNPN, CDR2 SVGIG (reference sequence). The CDR3, as DNA: TGTGCCTGGAGTGTAAAGATAGCCGAGGTACAGGGAATCCTGGTTTTCAATTCACCCCTCCACTTT. It translates to CAWSVKIAEVQGILVFNSPLHF.

This clone was seen only once. The chain is built from TRBV18 and TRBJ1-2, with D possibly being TRBD1 (5 bases). The ends were cut back, 2 bases at V and 2 bases at J, with 9 bases in the middle. Germline CDR1 reads KGHSH; CDR2 reads LQKENI. There are 14 residues in the CDR3. The CDR3 loop is CASSPSRDNYGYTF. The CDR3 DNA reads as TGTGCCAGCTCACCATCCAGGGACAACTATGGCTACACCTTC.

This chain joins TRBV7-2 and TRBJ2-4, with D perhaps matching TRBD2 (5 bases). With 2 bases removed from V and 0 bases from J, the gap between germline ends came to 11 bases. The CDR3 is 16 residues long. Germline V CDR1 and CDR2: SGHTA, FQGNSA. The CDR3 protein is CASSLSRSGAKNIQYF. The DNA of the CDR3 is TGTGCCAGCAGCTTAAGCCGGAGCGGAGCCAAAAACATTCAGTACTTC.

The V call is TRBV7-9, the J call TRBJ2-5; 8 bases agree with TRBD1. The CDR3 loop spans 14 amino acids. V gave up 4 bases and J gave up 5 bases; unmatched junction bases: 6. The germline V gene has CDR1 SEHNR and CDR2 FQNEAQ (reference sequence). The CDR3 is CASSSPGTGETQYF. The CDR3 nucleotides are TGTGCCAGCAGCTCCCCCGGGACAGGCGAGACCCAGTACTTC.